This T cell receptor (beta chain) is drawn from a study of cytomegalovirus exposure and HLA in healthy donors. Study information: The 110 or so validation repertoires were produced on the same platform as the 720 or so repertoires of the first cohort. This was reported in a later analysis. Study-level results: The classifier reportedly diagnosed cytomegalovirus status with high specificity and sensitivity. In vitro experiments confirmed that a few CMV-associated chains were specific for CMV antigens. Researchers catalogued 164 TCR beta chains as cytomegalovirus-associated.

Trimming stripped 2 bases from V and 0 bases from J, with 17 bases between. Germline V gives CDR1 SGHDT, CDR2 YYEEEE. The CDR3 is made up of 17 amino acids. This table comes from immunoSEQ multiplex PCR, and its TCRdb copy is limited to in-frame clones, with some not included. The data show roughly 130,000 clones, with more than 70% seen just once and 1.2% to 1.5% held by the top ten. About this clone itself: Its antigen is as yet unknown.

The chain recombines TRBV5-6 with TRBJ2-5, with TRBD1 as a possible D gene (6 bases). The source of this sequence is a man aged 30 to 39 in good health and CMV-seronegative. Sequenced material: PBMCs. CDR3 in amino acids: CASSFSGQGKYQETQYF. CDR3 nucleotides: TGTGCCAGCAGCTTTTCCGGGCAGGGGAAGTACCAAGAGACCCAGTACTTC.